This T cell receptor beta chain derives from a study of T-cell reconstitution after alpha-beta-depleted transplantation in children. Preparation of the TCRbeta library was carried out with unique molecular identifiers. TCRdb re-called the PCR reads with MiXCR, one entry per CDR3 protein. The repertoire holds about 210,000 distinct CDR3 sequences, with around a sixth as singletons. Overall study findings and caveats: T-cell numbers and diversity one year post-transplant derived largely from freshly generated T cells.

To note about this clonotype: The target antigen is unknown.

Sequencing was performed on PBMCs, mostly from graft donor cells, taken 360 days after TCRalphabeta/CD19-depleted stem cell transplant. The receptor was derived from a male patient between 2 and 10 years old who had a stem cell transplant for acute lymphoblastic leukemia, so the T cells may come from the graft donor.

The CDR3 region is CASSLGQGGKTEAFF. The CDR3 bases are TGTGCCAGCAGTTTAGGTCAGGGTGGAAAAACTGAAGCTTTCTTT. The chain couples TRBV12-3 or TRBV12-4 to TRBJ1-1, with TRBD1 as a possible D gene (5 bases). The CDR3 has 15 residues. V dropped 1 base and J dropped 5 bases, with 14 bases sitting between them.